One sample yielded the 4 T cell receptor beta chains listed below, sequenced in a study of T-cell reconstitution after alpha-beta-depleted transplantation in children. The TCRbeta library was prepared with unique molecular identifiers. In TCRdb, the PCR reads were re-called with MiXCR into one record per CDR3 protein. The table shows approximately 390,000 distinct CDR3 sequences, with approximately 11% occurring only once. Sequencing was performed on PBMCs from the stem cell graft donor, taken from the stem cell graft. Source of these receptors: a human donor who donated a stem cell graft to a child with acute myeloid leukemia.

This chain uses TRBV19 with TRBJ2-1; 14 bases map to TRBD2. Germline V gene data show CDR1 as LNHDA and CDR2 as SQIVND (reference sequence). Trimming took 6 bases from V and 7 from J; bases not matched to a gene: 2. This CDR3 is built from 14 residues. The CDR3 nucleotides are TGTGCCAGTAGGAGACTAGCGGGAGGGAATGAGCAGTTCTTC. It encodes CASRRLAGGNEQFF.

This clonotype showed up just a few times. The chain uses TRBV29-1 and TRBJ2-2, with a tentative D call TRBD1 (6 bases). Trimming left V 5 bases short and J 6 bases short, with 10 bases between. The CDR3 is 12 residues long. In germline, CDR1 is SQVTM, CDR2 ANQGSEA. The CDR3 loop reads CSVFQGPGELFF. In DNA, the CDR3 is TGCAGCGTTTTTCAGGGGCCCGGGGAGCTGTTTTTT.

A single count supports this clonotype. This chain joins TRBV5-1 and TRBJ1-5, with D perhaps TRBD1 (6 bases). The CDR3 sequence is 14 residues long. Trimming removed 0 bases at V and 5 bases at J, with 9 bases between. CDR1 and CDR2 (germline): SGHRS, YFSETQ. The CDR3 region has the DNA TGCGCCAGCAGCTTGGGGGACATCCATCAGCCCCAGCATTTT. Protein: CASSLGDIHQPQHF.

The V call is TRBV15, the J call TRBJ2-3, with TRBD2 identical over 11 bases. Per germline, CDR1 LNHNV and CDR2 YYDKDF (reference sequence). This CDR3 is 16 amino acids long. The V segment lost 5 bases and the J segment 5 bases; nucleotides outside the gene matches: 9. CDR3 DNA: TGTGCCACCAGCCTGAATAGCGGGAGGGCCAAAGATACGCAGTATTTT. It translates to CATSLNSGRAKDTQYF. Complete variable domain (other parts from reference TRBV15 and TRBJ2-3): DAMVIQNPRYQVTQFGKPVTLSCSQTLNHNVMYWYQQKSSQAPKLLFHYYDKDFNNEADTPDNFQSRRPNTSFCFLDIRSPGLGDTAMYLCATSLNSGRAKDTQYFGPGTRLTVL.